This paragraph reports one T cell receptor beta chain. Assay: immunoSEQ multiplex PCR; the TCRdb copy retains only in-frame clones and omits some. The sample holds over 100,000 clones; 84% are singletons and the top ten take roughly 7.9%. The data are from a study of blood T cell repertoires in COVID-19. Overall study: The United States, Italy and Spain provided the acute and convalescent COVID-19 samples. Sources were T cells, B-cell-depleted T cells, or PBMCs; the material itself was cDNA or gDNA.

Sequenced material: peripheral blood. This sequence was found in a woman older than 75 with active or convalescent COVID-19.

In DNA form, the CDR3 reads TGTGCCAGCAGCCTATCCCTCATATCACTGATAGCTTTCTTT. This encodes CASSLSLISLIAFF. V usage is TRBV5-5 and J usage is TRBJ1-1; D remains unclear. This CDR3 is 14 amino acids long. Looked up from germline, CDR1 is SGHKS and CDR2 is YYEKEE (reference sequence). Trimming left V 4 bases short and J 10 bases short, with 20 bases between.